The 9 T cell receptor beta chains in this list originate from one sample, sequenced in a study of blood T cell repertoires in COVID-19. Libraries were prepared by immunoSEQ multiplex PCR; TCRdb keeps only in-frame clonotypes and omits some of them. The data hold 300,000 to 450,000 clones, with around 86% observed a single time. The sample comprised peripheral blood. Every receptor here comes from a human donor in a cohort sampled during active COVID-19.

This clone was recorded only once. The chain combines TRBV28 with TRBJ1-6; 7 nucleotides line up with TRBD1. After removal of 4 bases from V and 5 bases from J, the junction contained 5 bases not matched to a gene. The CDR3 extends over 15 amino acids. Looked up from germline, CDR1 is MDHEN and CDR2 is SYDVKM. CDR3 residues: CASSSRDSHNSPLHF. CDR3 in DNA: TGTGCCAGCAGTTCCCGGGACAGTCATAATTCACCCCTCCACTTT. Combining the CDR3 with reference TRBV28 and TRBJ1-6 gives the whole variable domain DVKVTQSSRYLVKRTGEKVFLECVQDMDHENMFWYRQDPGLGLRLIYFSYDVKMKEKGDIPEGYSVSREKKERFSLILESASTNQTSMYLCASSSRDSHNSPLHFGNGTRLTVT.

This clone was counted once. The chain combines TRBV5-1 with TRBJ1-2; TRBD1 matches 9 bases. Losses at the gene ends were 3 bases for V and 3 bases for J; bases not matched to a gene: 9. This CDR3 has 16 amino acids. The germline CDR1 and CDR2 sequences are SGHRS and YFSETQ. CDR3 sequence: CASSSGTGTSHYGYTF. In nucleotides, the CDR3 is TGCGCCAGCAGCTCCGGGACAGGGACGTCCCACTATGGCTACACCTTC.

This chain connects TRBV18 to TRBJ2-7, with 8 bases lining up with TRBD1. The V segment lost 6 bases and the J segment 6 bases; nucleotides outside the gene matches: 4. Per germline, CDR1 KGHSH and CDR2 LQKENI. This CDR3 is 12 amino acids long. CDR3 region: CASSYDRGEQYF. CDR3 bases: TGTGCCAGCTCTTACGACAGGGGCGAGCAGTACTTC. Combining the CDR3 with reference TRBV18 and TRBJ2-7 gives the whole variable domain NAGVMQNPRHLVRRRGQEARLRCSPMKGHSHVYWYRQLPEEGLKFMVYLQKENIIDESGMPKERFSAEFPKEGPSILRIQQVVRGDSAAYFCASSYDRGEQYFGPGTRLTVT.

V is TRBV28 and J is TRBJ2-5; 8 bases line up with TRBD1. CDR3 length equals 13 residues. V shed 3 bases, J shed 5 bases, and the junction held 2 bases outside the gene matches. Per the germline V gene, CDR1 is MDHEN and CDR2 is SYDVKM. CDR3 loop: CASSFRGRETQYF. CDR3 DNA sequence: TGTGCCAGCAGTTTCAGGGGGCGGGAGACCCAGTACTTC.

The chain combines TRBV7-3 with TRBJ2-6; a possible D gene is TRBD1 (6 bases). The CDR3 has 13 residues. V was cut by 4 bases and J by 11 bases, with 12 bases left in between. From germline, CDR1 is SGHTA and CDR2 FQGTGA. The CDR3 DNA is TGTGCCAGCAGCTCCACAGGGCGGGACGTCCTGACTTTC. Protein: CASSSTGRDVLTF.

The J gene is TRBJ2-5, the V gene TRBV3-1 (or the pseudogene TRBV3-2); 9 nucleotides align to TRBD2. CDR3 length: 14 amino acids. Per germline, CDR1 LGHDT and CDR2 YNNKEL (reference sequence). Losses at the gene ends were 4 bases for V and 3 bases for J; bases not matched to a gene: 3. This CDR3 is CASSRSSGEETQYF. The CDR3 coding sequence is TGTGCCAGCAGCCGCTCTAGCGGGGAAGAGACCCAGTACTTC.

The V gene is TRBV9, the J gene TRBJ2-4, with TRBD1 matching 12 bases. In germline, CDR1 is SGDLS, CDR2 YYNGEE. The V and J ends lost 4 bases and 9 bases, in that order; junction bases with no gene match: 11. There are 16 residues in the CDR3. The CDR3 reads CASSTSRDRGRGIQYF. Here the CDR3 DNA reads TGTGCCAGCAGCACAAGCCGGGACAGGGGGCGGGGCATTCAGTACTTC.

V gene TRBV9 combines with J gene TRBJ2-1; 7 bases agree with TRBD1. This CDR3 is 15 amino acids long. Germline V gene data show CDR1 as SGDLS and CDR2 as YYNGEE. The junction had 6 bases not matched to a gene; V was cut back by 0 bases and J by 6 bases. CDR3 loop: CASSVVGQEINEQFF. CDR3 nucleotides: TGTGCCAGCAGCGTAGTAGGACAGGAAATCAATGAGCAGTTCTTC.

The rearrangement uses TRBV13 and TRBJ1-2; TRBD1 agrees at 8 bases. The CDR3 runs 16 residues. The germline CDR1 and CDR2 sequences are PRHDT and FYEKMQ (reference sequence). Losses at the gene ends were 5 bases for V and 4 bases for J; bases not matched to a gene: 12. Written as DNA, the CDR3 is TGTGCCAGCAGCGCAACACAGGAGGGGACAGGCTATGGCTACACCTTC. Amino acid sequence: CASSATQEGTGYGYTF.